These 18 T cell receptor beta chains were all obtained from the same sample, sequenced in a study of blood T cell repertoires in COVID-19. This table comes from immunoSEQ multiplex PCR, and its TCRdb copy is limited to in-frame clones, with some not included. The table lists some 240,000 clones, more than 80% of them singletons. Sequencing was performed on peripheral blood. These receptors were collected from a woman aged 80 or older with COVID-19, enrolled during active disease.

This clone was detected once. The CDR3 nucleotides are TGTGCCAGCAGTTTTTCGAACAGGGGTGGTCAGCCCCAGCATTTT. As protein: CASSFSNRGGQPQHF. The chain combines TRBV28 with TRBJ1-5; 7 bases match TRBD1. This CDR3 spans 15 amino acids. J lost 6 bases, V lost 3 bases, and 8 bases had no gene match. The germline CDR1 and CDR2 sequences are MDHEN and SYDVKM.

The chain is built from TRBV6-5 and TRBJ1-1; no reliable D call. Trimming took 2 bases from V and 0 from J, leaving 10 bases between them. Germline-derived CDR1 and CDR2 are MNHEY and SVGAGI. This CDR3 is built from 15 residues. The CDR3 sequence: CASSYGLLMNTEAFF. The CDR3 DNA sequence: TGTGCCAGCAGTTACGGGCTACTCATGAACACTGAAGCTTTCTTT.

This chain connects TRBV7-9 to TRBJ1-1; D is perhaps TRBD1 (6 bases). The germline CDR1 and CDR2 sequences are SEHNR and FQNEAQ (reference sequence). The CDR3 covers 15 residues. The germline V and J ends were trimmed by 3 bases and 6 bases, with 17 bases remaining between them. This chain's CDR3 is CASSLAGAGRAEAFF. CDR3 in DNA: TGTGCCAGCAGCTTGGCAGGGGCCGGGCGCGCTGAAGCTTTCTTT.

J is TRBJ1-3 and V is TRBV5-1, with TRBD1 matching 7 bases. V lost 0 bases, J lost 0 bases, and 9 bases stayed unmatched. There are 18 residues in the CDR3. CDR1 and CDR2 from the germline V gene are SGHRS and YFSETQ. CDR3 region: CASSLVGQASTSGNTIYF. CDR3 coding DNA: TGCGCCAGCAGCTTGGTTGGACAGGCGAGTACCTCTGGAAACACCATATATTTT.

Remarks on this clone: The DNA is omitted, as the CDR3 cannot be located on it reliably, and the CDR3 follows TCRdb's listing. The chain recombines TRBV19 with TRBJ1-4; TRBD1 is the table's D call and was not checked against the DNA. Germline CDR1 is LNHDA and CDR2 is SQIVND (reference sequence). The CDR3 is 16 residues long, ends included. CDR3: CASSSGQSLFSGKLFF.

The J gene is TRBJ2-4, the V gene TRBV2; D uncertain. The germline V and J ends were trimmed by 4 bases and 0 bases, with 10 bases remaining between them. The germline CDR1 and CDR2 sequences are SNHLY and FYNNEI. This CDR3 is built from 15 residues. This CDR3 is CASSGEILAKNIQYF. CDR3 sequence (DNA): TGTGCCAGCAGTGGTGAAATACTAGCCAAAAACATTCAGTACTTC. Full variable domain (rest looked up from reference TRBV2 and TRBJ2-4): EPEVTQTPSHQVTQMGQEVILRCVPISNHLYFYWYRQILGQKVEFLVSFYNNEISEKSEIFDDQFSVERPDGSNFTLKIRSTKLEDSAMYFCASSGEILAKNIQYFGAGTRLSVL.

The chain recombines TRBV2 with TRBJ1-2; the match to TRBD1 covers 8 bases. The trim removed 0 bases at V and 5 bases at J, leaving 5 bases unmatched. CDR1 and CDR2 from the germline V gene are SNHLY and FYNNEI. CDR3 length equals 15 residues. In DNA, the CDR3 is TGTGCCAGCAGTGAAGCGGGACAGGTTACTTATGGCTACACCTTC. Encoded protein: CASSEAGQVTYGYTF.

This chain uses TRBV27 with TRBJ1-1; 7 nucleotides align to TRBD1. J gave up 1 base and V 4 bases, and 3 bases lay outside the gene matches. The CDR3 runs to 14 residues. Looked up from germline, CDR1 is MNHEY and CDR2 is SMNVEV (reference sequence). The CDR3 DNA reads as TGTGCCAGCAGTTCGGACAGGAGGAACACTGAAGCTTTCTTT. Amino acids: CASSSDRRNTEAFF.

This clone was found a few times. The chain joins TRBV2 to TRBJ1-1; 9 nucleotides line up with TRBD1. This CDR3 spans 13 amino acids. CDR1 and CDR2 from the germline V gene are SNHLY and FYNNEI. V was clipped by 6 bases and J by 3 bases; unmatched bases: 2. CDR3 nucleotide sequence: TGTGCCAGCAGGCGGACAGGGGACACTGAAGCTTTCTTT. Its translation is CASRRTGDTEAFF. Looking up the rest from reference TRBV2 and TRBJ1-1 gives the full variable domain: EPEVTQTPSHQVTQMGQEVILRCVPISNHLYFYWYRQILGQKVEFLVSFYNNEISEKSEIFDDQFSVERPDGSNFTLKIRSTKLEDSAMYFCASRRTGDTEAFFGQGTRLTVV.

The CDR3 is CASSQLGRSGNTIYF. The DNA for the CDR3 is TGTGCCAGCAGCCAATTGGGGCGCTCTGGAAACACCATATATTTT. The rearrangement links TRBV3-1 (or the pseudogene TRBV3-2) to TRBJ1-3, with D possibly TRBD1 on 5 matching bases. The CDR3 consists of 15 residues. CDR1 and CDR2 from the germline V gene are LGHDT and YNNKEL (reference sequence). V was pared by 2 bases and J by 0 bases, with 8 bases between.

The rearrangement joins TRBV2 to TRBJ1-5, with 9 nucleotides matching TRBD1. V lost 6 bases, J lost 6 bases, and 6 bases stayed unmatched. CDR1 and CDR2 (germline): SNHLY, FYNNEI. The CDR3 is made up of 14 amino acids. CDR3 sequence (DNA): TGTGCCAGCAGGGTAGGACAGGGGTTTCAGCCCCAGCATTTT. As protein: CASRVGQGFQPQHF.

This chain joins TRBV5-6 and TRBJ2-7, with TRBD2 identical over 7 bases. Germline V gene sequence: CDR1 SGHDT, CDR2 YYEEEE. This CDR3 has 16 residues. After removal of 0 bases from V and 0 bases from J, the junction contained 6 bases not matched to a gene. The CDR3 loop reads CASSLGGGKVSYEQYF. As DNA, the CDR3 is TGTGCCAGCAGCTTGGGGGGAGGGAAGGTCTCCTACGAGCAGTACTTC.

This clone was observed a handful of times. The V and J genes are TRBV7-2 and TRBJ1-5; no clear D gene. The germline V gene has CDR1 SGHTA and CDR2 FQGNSA. V lost 5 bases and J 5 bases, leaving 7 bases between the germline ends. The CDR3 extends over 12 amino acids. The CDR3 loop is CASSPRDQPQHF. CDR3 nucleotides: TGTGCCAGCAGCCCCCGGGATCAGCCCCAGCATTTT.

The V gene is TRBV6-1, the J gene TRBJ1-1; 9 positions match TRBD1. Germline V gene sequence: CDR1 MNHNS, CDR2 SASEGT. This CDR3 has 16 residues. Trimming cost V 3 bases and J 0 bases; bases outside gene matches: 5. CDR3 coding DNA: TGTGCCAGCAGTGAGACAGGGGGGAGAATGAACACTGAAGCTTTCTTT. This gives the protein CASSETGGRMNTEAFF.

Worth noting for this clone: Different DNA sequences within this sample yield the same CDR3. This chain joins TRBV18 and TRBJ1-1; the D gene is possibly TRBD1 (5 bases). V lost 0 bases and J lost 1, with 6 bases in between. The CDR3 length is 14 residues. In germline, CDR1 is KGHSH, CDR2 LQKENI. The CDR3: CASSPPTGNTEAFF. DNA for the CDR3: TGTGCCAGCTCACCACCAACAGGGAACACTGAAGCTTTCTTT.

This clone was picked up a small number of times. The genes are TRBV5-4 and TRBJ2-5, with 8 positions matching TRBD2. The CDR3 spans 15 residues. Germline CDR1 is SGHNT and CDR2 is YYREEE (reference sequence). V shed 3 bases and J 5 bases; nucleotides not matched to a gene: 9. The CDR3 nucleotides are TGTGCCAGCAGCTCCCAAAGCGGGGGTGGGGAGACCCAGTACTTC. Encoded protein: CASSSQSGGGETQYF.

The chain is built from TRBV29-1 and TRBJ1-2; 7 bases agree with TRBD1. The germline gives CDR1 SQVTM, CDR2 ANQGSEA. The CDR3 spans 13 residues. J was trimmed by 8 bases and V by 5 bases; bases with no gene match: 11. CDR3 nucleotide sequence: TGCAGCGTTAACCTCTCGGCAGGGGGAGGCTACACCTTC. It translates to CSVNLSAGGGYTF.

This chain joins TRBV19 and TRBJ1-6; TRBD1 aligns across 7 bases. The V gene end was trimmed by 6 bases and the J gene end by 7 bases; junction bases not matched to a gene: 12. Germline V gene sequence: CDR1 LNHDA, CDR2 SQIVND (reference sequence). CDR3 length: 16 residues. The CDR3, as DNA: TGTGCCAGTAGCACAGGGGCCTGGACAAGAAATTCACCCCTCCACTTT. Amino acids: CASSTGAWTRNSPLHF.